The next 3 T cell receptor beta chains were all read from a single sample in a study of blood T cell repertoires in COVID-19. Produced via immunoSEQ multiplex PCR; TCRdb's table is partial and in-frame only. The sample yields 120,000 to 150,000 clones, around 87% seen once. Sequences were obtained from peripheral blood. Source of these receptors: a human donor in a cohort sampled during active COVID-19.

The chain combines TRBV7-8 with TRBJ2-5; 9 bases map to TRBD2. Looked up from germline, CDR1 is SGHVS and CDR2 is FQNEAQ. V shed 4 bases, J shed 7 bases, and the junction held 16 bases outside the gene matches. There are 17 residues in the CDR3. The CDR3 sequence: CASSSEKQLAGVATQYF. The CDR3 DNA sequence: TGTGCCAGCAGCTCTGAAAAGCAATTAGCGGGAGTGGCGACCCAGTACTTC.

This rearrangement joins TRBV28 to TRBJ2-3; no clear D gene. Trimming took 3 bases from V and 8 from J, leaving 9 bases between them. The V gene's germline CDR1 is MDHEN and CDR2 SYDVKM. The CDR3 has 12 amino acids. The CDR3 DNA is TGTGCCAGCAGTTTTTCAACCGGTACGCAGTATTTT. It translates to CASSFSTGTQYF.

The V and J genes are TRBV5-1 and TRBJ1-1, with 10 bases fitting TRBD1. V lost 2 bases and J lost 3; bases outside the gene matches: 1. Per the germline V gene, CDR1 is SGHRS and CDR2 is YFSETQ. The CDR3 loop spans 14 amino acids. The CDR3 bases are TGCGCCAGCAGCTTCGGGACAGGGGACACTGAAGCTTTCTTT. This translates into CASSFGTGDTEAFF.